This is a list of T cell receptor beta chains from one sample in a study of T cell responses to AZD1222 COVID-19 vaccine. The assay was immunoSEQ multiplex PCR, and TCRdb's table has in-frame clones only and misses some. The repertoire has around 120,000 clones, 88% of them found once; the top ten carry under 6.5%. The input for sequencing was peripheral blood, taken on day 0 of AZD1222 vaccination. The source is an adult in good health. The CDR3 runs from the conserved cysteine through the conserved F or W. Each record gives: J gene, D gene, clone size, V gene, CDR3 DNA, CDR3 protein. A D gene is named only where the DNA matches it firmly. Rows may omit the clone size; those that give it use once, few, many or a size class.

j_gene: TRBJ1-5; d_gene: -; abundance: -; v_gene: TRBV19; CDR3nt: TGTGCCAGTAGTCGGCCTTGGACAACAGGGCAGCCCCAGCATTTT; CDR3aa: CASSRPWTTGQPQHF
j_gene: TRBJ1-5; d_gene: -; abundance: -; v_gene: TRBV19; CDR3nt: TGTGCCAGTAGCCCAGGGGTCCACCAGCCCCAGCATTTT; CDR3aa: CASSPGVHQPQHF
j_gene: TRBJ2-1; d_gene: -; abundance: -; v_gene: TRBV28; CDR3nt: TGTGCCAGCAGCCCTCCTGTTGGGCGCGTGTACAATGAGCAGTTCTTC; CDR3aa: CASSPPVGRVYNEQFF
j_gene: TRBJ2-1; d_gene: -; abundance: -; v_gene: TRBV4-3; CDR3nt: TGCGCCAGCAGCCAAGTCGGACTCTCCTACAATGAGCAGTTCTTC; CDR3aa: CASSQVGLSYNEQFF
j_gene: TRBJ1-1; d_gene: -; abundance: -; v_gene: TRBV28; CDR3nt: TGTGCCAGCAGAGCGCCAAACACTGAAGCTTTCTTT; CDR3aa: CASRAPNTEAFF
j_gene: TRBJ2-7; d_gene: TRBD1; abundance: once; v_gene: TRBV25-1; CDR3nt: TGTGCCAGCAGTGAACCGGGACAGGGGCAAAACGAGCAGTACTTC; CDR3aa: CASSEPGQGQNEQYF
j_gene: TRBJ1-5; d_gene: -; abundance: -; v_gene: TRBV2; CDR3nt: TGTGCCAGCAGTGAAGATCATAGCAATCAGCCCCAGCATTTT; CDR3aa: CASSEDHSNQPQHF
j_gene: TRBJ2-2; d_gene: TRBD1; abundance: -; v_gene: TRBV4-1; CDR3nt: TGCGCCAGCAGCCAGGCGGGGACAGGGGGCGCGGACACCGGGGAGCTGTTTTTT; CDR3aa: CASSQAGTGGADTGELFF
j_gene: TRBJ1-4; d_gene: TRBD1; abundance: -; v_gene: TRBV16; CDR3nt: TGTGCCAGCAGCCGCGCGGCAGGGGGCTTAGAAAAACTGTTTTTT; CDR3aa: CASSRAAGGLEKLFF
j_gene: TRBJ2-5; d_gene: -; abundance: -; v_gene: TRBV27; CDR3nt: TGTGCCAGCAGTTTAGAACCCCAAGAGACCCAGTACTTC; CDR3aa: CASSLEPQETQYF
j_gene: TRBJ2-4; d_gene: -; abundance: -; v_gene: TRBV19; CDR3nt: TGTGCCAGTAAACAGGGCGGTCTGGCCAAAAACATTCAGTACTTC; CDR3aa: CASKQGGLAKNIQYF
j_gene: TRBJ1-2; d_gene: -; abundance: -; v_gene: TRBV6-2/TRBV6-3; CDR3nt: TGTGCCAGCAGTCAATCCCACGGCAGGGGTCATGGCTACACCTTC; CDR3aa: CASSQSHGRGHGYTF
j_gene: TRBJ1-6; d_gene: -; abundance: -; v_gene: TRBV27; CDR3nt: TGTGCCAGCAGTTTAACGGCGGGGAATTCACCCCTCCACTTT; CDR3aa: CASSLTAGNSPLHF
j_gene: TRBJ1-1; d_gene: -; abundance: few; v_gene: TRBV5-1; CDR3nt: TGCGCCAGCAGCTTCGGAGAAGGTTTTGAAGCTTTCTTT; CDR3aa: CASSFGEGFEAFF
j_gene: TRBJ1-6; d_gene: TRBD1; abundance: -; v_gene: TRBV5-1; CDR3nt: TGCGCCAGCAGCTTAGGGACAGGGTGGAATTCACCCCTCCACTTT; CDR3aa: CASSLGTGWNSPLHF
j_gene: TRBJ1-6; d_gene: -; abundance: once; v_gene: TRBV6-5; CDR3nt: TGTGCCAGCAGTTACTCTCCCCGGTCACCCCTCCACTTT; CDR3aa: CASSYSPRSPLHF
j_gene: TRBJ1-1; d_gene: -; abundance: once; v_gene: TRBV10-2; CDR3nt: TGCGCCAGCACCCACAGCCGGGAAGCTTTCTTT; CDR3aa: CASTHSREAFF
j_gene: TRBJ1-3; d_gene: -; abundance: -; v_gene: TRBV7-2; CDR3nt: TGTGCCAGCAGCTTAGTCCCGAGGGTTAATGGAAACACCATATATTTT; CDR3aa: CASSLVPRVNGNTIYF
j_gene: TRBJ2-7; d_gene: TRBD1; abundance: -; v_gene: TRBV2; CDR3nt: TGTGCCAGCAGCGGACAGGGTAGAGGGTACGAGCAGTACTTC; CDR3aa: CASSGQGRGYEQYF
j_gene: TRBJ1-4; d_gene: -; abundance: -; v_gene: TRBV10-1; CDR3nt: TGCGCCAGCAGTGAAGAGGGACCCGAGGGCGGTGAAAAACTGTTTTTT; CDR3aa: CASSEEGPEGGEKLFF
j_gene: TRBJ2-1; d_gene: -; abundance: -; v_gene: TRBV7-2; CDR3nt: TGTGCCAGCAGCTTGGTCGGGGGGCTCTCCTACAATGAGCAGTTCTTC; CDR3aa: CASSLVGGLSYNEQFF
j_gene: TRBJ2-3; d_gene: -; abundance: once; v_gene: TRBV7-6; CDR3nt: TGTGCCAGCAGCCGCGAGGACGGAACTAGCACAGATACGCAGTATTTT; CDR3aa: CASSREDGTSTDTQYF
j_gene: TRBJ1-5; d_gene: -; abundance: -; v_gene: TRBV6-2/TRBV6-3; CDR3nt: TGTGCCAGCAGTTACGTCGGACAGAATAGCAATCAGCCCCAGCATTTT; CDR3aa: CASSYVGQNSNQPQHF
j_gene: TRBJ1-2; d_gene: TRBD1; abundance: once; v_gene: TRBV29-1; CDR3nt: TGCAGCGTTGAAGATTCAACAGGGGTGGGCTACACCTTC; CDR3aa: CSVEDSTGVGYTF
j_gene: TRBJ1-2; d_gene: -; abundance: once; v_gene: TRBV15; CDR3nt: TGTGCCACCAGCAGAGATCCCAGGGGCAATGGCTACACCTTC; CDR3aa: CATSRDPRGNGYTF
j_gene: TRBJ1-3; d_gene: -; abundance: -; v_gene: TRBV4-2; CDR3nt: TGTGCCAGCAGCGCACTGCAGGGAGGCGGAAACACCATATATTTT; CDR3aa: CASSALQGGGNTIYF
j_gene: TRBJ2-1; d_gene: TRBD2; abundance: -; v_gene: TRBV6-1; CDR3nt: TGTGCCAGCAGTGAATACGGCGGGGGGGCCTACAATGAGCAGTTCTTC; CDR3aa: CASSEYGGGAYNEQFF
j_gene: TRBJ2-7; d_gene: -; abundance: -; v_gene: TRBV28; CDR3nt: TGTGCCAGCAACAGTGGGGGGAGCGAGCAGTACTTC; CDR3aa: CASNSGGSEQYF
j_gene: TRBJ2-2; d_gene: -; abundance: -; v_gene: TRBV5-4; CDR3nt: TGTGCCAGCAGCTTGGTGGCCGGGGAGCTGTTTTTT; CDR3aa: CASSLVAGELFF
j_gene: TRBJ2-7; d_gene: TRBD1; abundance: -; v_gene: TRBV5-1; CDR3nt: TGCGCCAGCAGCTTGAACAGGGGGAAGTACGAGCAGTACTTC; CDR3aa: CASSLNRGKYEQYF
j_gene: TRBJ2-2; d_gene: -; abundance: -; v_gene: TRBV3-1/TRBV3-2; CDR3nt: TGTGCCAGCAGCCAAGATCGGAACACCGGGGAGCTGTTTTTT; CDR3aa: CASSQDRNTGELFF
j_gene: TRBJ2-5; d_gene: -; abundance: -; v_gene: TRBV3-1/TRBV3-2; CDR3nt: TGTGCCAGCAGCCAAGCCAGGGGTGCCCAAGAGACCCAGTACTTC; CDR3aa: CASSQARGAQETQYF
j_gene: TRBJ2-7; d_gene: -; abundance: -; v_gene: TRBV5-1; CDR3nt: TGCGCCAGCAGCTTAGCACAGGGTTACGAGCAGTACTTC; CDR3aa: CASSLAQGYEQYF